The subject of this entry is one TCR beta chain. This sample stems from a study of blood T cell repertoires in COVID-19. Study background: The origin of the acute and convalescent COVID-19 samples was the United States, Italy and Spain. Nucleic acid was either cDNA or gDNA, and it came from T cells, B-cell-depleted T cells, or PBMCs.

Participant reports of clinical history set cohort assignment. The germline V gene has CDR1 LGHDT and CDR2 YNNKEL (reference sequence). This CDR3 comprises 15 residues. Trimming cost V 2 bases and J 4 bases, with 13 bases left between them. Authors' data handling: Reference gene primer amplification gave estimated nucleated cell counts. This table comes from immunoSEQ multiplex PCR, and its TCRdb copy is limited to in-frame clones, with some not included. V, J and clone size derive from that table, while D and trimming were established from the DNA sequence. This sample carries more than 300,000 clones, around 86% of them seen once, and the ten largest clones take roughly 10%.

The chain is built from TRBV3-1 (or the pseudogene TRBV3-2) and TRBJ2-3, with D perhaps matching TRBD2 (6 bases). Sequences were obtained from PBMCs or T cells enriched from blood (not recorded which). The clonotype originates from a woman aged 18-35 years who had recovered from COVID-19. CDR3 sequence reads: CASSQMGGAADTQYF. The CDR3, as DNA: TGTGCCAGCAGCCAAATGGGGGGAGCGGCAGATACGCAGTATTTT.